These 17 T cell receptor beta chains share one sample of origin, sequenced in a study of OX40 agonist ivuxolimab in advanced cancers. This table comes from immunoSEQ multiplex PCR, and its TCRdb copy is limited to in-frame clones, with some not included. In the table there are approximately 77,000 clones, roughly 87% of which are singletons. Sequences were derived from CD4+ or CD8+ T cells sorted from blood, sampled in a trial of the OX40 agonist ivuxolimab. These receptors originate from an adult with an advanced solid tumor such as melanoma, head and neck, liver or kidney cancer.

The rearrangement joins TRBV10-1 to TRBJ2-7; D is perhaps TRBD2 (5 bases). The germline V gene encodes CDR1 WNHNN and CDR2 SYGVQD (reference sequence). The CDR3 sequence is 15 residues long. The V end lost 2 bases, the J end lost 0 bases, and 11 bases lay between the germline ends. CDR3 residues: CASSEGAETSYEQYF. DNA for the CDR3: TGCGCCAGCAGTGAGGGAGCGGAGACCTCCTACGAGCAGTACTTC.

The chain recombines TRBV14 with TRBJ1-4, with D possibly TRBD1 on 6 matching bases. The germline CDR1 and CDR2 sequences are SGHDN and FVKESK. This CDR3 comprises 17 residues. Between the trimmed V and J ends, which lost 4 bases and 1 base, there was a span of 16 bases. CDR3 sequence reads: CASSRSTGGGTNEKLFF. DNA of the CDR3: TGTGCCAGCAGCCGATCGACAGGTGGGGGAACTAATGAAAAACTGTTTTTT.

The chain carries TRBV28 and TRBJ2-3; 7 nucleotides agree with TRBD2. CDR3 length: 17 residues. From germline, CDR1 is MDHEN and CDR2 SYDVKM. J was trimmed by 3 bases and V by 2 bases; bases with no gene match: 11. The DNA of the CDR3 is TGTGCCAGCAGTTTACCTCCGGACGCCGGGGGGACAGATACGCAGTATTTT. The encoded protein is CASSLPPDAGGTDTQYF. The full variable domain, rest sourced from reference TRBV28 and TRBJ2-3, is DVKVTQSSRYLVKRTGEKVFLECVQDMDHENMFWYRQDPGLGLRLIYFSYDVKMKEKGDIPEGYSVSREKKERFSLILESASTNQTSMYLCASSLPPDAGGTDTQYFGPGTRLTVL.

Only one count was recorded for this clone. V and J are TRBV6-5 and TRBJ2-7; no clear D. V was trimmed by 4 bases and J by 6 bases, leaving 7 bases between them. This CDR3 spans 11 amino acids. Germline CDR1 MNHEY, CDR2 SVGAGI. CDR3 residues: CASSSAREQYF. In DNA form, the CDR3 reads TGTGCCAGCAGTTCCGCCCGCGAGCAGTACTTC.

The V gene is TRBV28, the J gene TRBJ1-4; tentatively, D is TRBD1 (5 bases). CDR1 MDHEN and CDR2 SYDVKM come from the germline V gene. V lost 2 bases and J 9 bases, leaving 16 bases between the germline ends. CDR3 length equals 15 residues. CDR3 residues: CASSLGGEGDKKLFF. The CDR3 DNA reads as TGTGCCAGCAGTTTAGGAGGGGAGGGCGATAAAAAACTGTTTTTT.

V and J are TRBV6-1 and TRBJ2-1; D not certain. Germline CDR1 and CDR2: MNHNS and SASEGT. The CDR3 contains 15 residues. V lost 1 base to trimming and J lost 3 bases, with 10 bases between them. The chain's CDR3 is CASSEGENDYNEQFF. The CDR3, as DNA: TGTGCCAGCAGTGAAGGTGAAAATGACTACAATGAGCAGTTCTTC.

The V call is TRBV11-3, the J call TRBJ2-1, with D unclear. The germline V gene has CDR1 SGHNT and CDR2 YENEEA. The CDR3 consists of 11 residues. Deletions cut 1 base from V and 6 bases from J, with 1 base between. The CDR3 DNA reads as TGTGCCAGCAGCTTAGTCAATGAGCAGTTCTTC. This sequence encodes CASSLVNEQFF.

The V and J genes are TRBV4-2 and TRBJ2-7; possible D gene TRBD1, 5 bases. Trimming removed 8 bases from V and 4 bases from J, with 15 bases in between. Germline-derived CDR1 and CDR2 are LGHNA and YNFKEQ. This CDR3 has 13 residues. This CDR3 is CASRIGADYEQYF. CDR3 nucleotides: TGTGCCAGCCGAATAGGGGCGGATTACGAGCAGTACTTC.

The chain uses TRBV28 and TRBJ2-5; 8 nucleotides agree with TRBD2. The CDR3 runs 14 residues. From germline, CDR1 is MDHEN and CDR2 SYDVKM. Trimming at V came to 6 bases and at J to 5 bases, leaving 8 bases not matched to a gene. Here the CDR3 reads CASRPQGGGETQYF. As DNA, the CDR3 is TGTGCCAGCAGACCCCAGGGCGGGGGGGAGACCCAGTACTTC.

The gene calls are TRBV2 and TRBJ2-7; 9 bases agree with TRBD1. Trimming at V came to 1 base and at J to 3 bases, leaving 1 base not matched to a gene. The CDR3 length is 14 residues. CDR1 is SNHLY and CDR2 is FYNNEI in the germline V gene. CDR3 bases: TGTGCCAGCAGTGAAGGGGGACAGGGCTACGAGCAGTACTTC. This encodes CASSEGGQGYEQYF.

The chain uses TRBV5-5 and TRBJ2-2; the match to TRBD1 covers 10 bases. V lost 2 bases and J lost 3; bases outside the gene matches: 4. The germline CDR1 and CDR2 sequences are SGHKS and YYEKEE (reference sequence). The CDR3 length is 16 residues. The CDR3 reads CASSFRQGAYTGELFF. CDR3 coding DNA: TGTGCCAGCAGCTTTCGACAGGGGGCCTACACCGGGGAGCTGTTTTTT.

This chain uses TRBV30 with TRBJ1-5; D is uncertain. Deletions cut 2 bases from V and 6 bases from J, with 11 bases between. The germline V gene encodes CDR1 GTSNPN and CDR2 SVGIG (reference sequence). This CDR3 region has 13 residues. The CDR3 protein is CAWSNGRFQPQHF. DNA for the CDR3: TGTGCCTGGAGTAATGGTCGGTTTCAGCCCCAGCATTTT.

The sample holds one count of this clone. The chain uses TRBV18 and TRBJ2-3; no clear D. Trimming pared 6 bases from V and 2 bases from J, leaving 15 bases between. This CDR3 is 15 amino acids long. Germline CDR1 KGHSH, CDR2 LQKENI. CDR3 nucleotides: TGTGCCAGCTCGCCCGTATCCGGATACACAGATACGCAGTATTTT. Protein: CASSPVSGYTDTQYF.

This clone came up a few times. V is TRBV6-5 and J is TRBJ1-1; no clear D gene. This CDR3 has 10 amino acids. The germline V gene has CDR1 MNHEY and CDR2 SVGAGI. V was trimmed by 6 bases and J by 5 bases, leaving 4 bases between them. CDR3 sequence (DNA): TGTGCCAGCAGAGGGACTGAAGCTTTCTTT. Protein: CASRGTEAFF.

The CDR3 is CAISESPAGVGNEQFF. The CDR3, as DNA: TGTGCCATCAGTGAGAGTCCAGCGGGAGTGGGGAATGAGCAGTTCTTC. The gene calls are TRBV10-3 and TRBJ2-1; TRBD2 matches 8 bases. The CDR3 loop spans 16 amino acids. Germline lookup yields CDR1 ENHRY and CDR2 SYGVKD. V lost 2 bases to trimming and J lost 7 bases; unmatched junction nucleotides: 10.

V usage is TRBV5-1 and J usage is TRBJ2-1; 10 bases map to TRBD2. CDR1 and CDR2 (germline): SGHRS, YFSETQ. This CDR3 comprises 16 residues. V dropped 7 bases and J dropped 6; count of bases not matched to a gene: 13. CDR3 residues: CASERTSGPRGNEQFF. DNA for the CDR3: TGCGCCAGCGAGAGGACTAGCGGCCCGAGGGGCAATGAGCAGTTCTTC.

This clone is a singleton in its sample. This rearrangement joins TRBV2 to TRBJ2-6; D is unclear. Germline V lookup: CDR1 SNHLY, CDR2 FYNNEI. V was pared by 11 bases and J by 0 bases, with 8 bases between. This CDR3 region has 13 residues. CDR3 nucleotide sequence: TGTGCCCGCGCGGCCTCTGGGGCCAACGTCCTGACTTTC. Its translation: CARAASGANVLTF.